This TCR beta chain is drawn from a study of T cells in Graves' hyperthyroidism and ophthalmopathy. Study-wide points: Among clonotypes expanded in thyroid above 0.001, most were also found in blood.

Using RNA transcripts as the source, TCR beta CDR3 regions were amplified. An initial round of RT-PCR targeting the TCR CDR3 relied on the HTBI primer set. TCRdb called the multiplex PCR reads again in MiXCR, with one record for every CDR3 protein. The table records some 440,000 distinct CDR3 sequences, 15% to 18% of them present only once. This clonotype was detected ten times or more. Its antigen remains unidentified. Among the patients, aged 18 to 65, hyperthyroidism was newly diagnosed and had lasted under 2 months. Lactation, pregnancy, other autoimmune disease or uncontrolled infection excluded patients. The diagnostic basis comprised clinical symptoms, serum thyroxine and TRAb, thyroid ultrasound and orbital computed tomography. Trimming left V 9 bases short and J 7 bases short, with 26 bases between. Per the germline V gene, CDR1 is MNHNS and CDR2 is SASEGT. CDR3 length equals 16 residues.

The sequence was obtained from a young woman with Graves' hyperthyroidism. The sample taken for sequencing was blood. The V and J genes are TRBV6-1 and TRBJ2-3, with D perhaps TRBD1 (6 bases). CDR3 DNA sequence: TGTGCCAGTCACCACCGGGACACGGCTAGGGGACATACGCAGTATTTT. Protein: CASHHRDTARGHTQYF.